This paragraph covers one TCR beta chain sequence. The sample originates from a study of blood T cell repertoires in COVID-19. About the research overall: The cDNA or gDNA used as material had been derived from T cells, B-cell-depleted T cells, or PBMCs.

Per germline, CDR1 PRHDT and CDR2 FYEKMQ (reference sequence). With V trimmed by 5 bases and J by 8 bases, 10 bases remained unmatched. The CDR3 loop spans 15 amino acids. Profiled with immunoSEQ multiplex PCR; TCRdb holds only in-frame clones, not every one. The sample yields around 400,000 clones, around nine tenths seen once. Sequencing was performed on PBMCs or T cells enriched from blood (not recorded which). This TCR came from a woman aged 18-29 years who had been exposed to COVID-19. The chain joins TRBV13 to TRBJ1-5; 9 nucleotides match TRBD1. The CDR3 sequence: CASSAGQGRREPQHF. Here the CDR3 DNA reads TGTGCCAGCAGCGCAGGACAGGGGAGGAGGGAGCCCCAGCATTTT.